This T cell receptor (beta chain) was found in a study of cytomegalovirus exposure and HLA in healthy donors. Trimming pared 8 bases from V and 4 bases from J, leaving 21 bases between. The CDR3 is 15 residues long. Germline CDR1 is LNHDA and CDR2 is SQIVND (reference sequence). 60 Vbeta and 13 Jbeta primers were used in PCR. The protocol was immunoSEQ multiplex PCR, while the TCRdb copy is restricted to in-frame clones and leaves out a portion. The sample carries 200,000 to 250,000 clones, 65% to 90% recorded once. Unrecorded immune exposures were likely, despite nominal health at sampling. This rearrangement joins TRBV19 to TRBJ2-7; D uncertain. The clonotype comes from a girl between 5 and 17 years old in good health and CMV-seronegative. The material sequenced was PBMCs. The CDR3 DNA reads as TGTGCCAGTTCCATTACTTTAGCACACCGTTACGAGCAGTACTTC. Translating gives CASSITLAHRYEQYF.